This TCR beta chain derives from a study of shared clonotypes between healthy human individuals. CD45RA-negative memory and CD45RA+ naive subsets were split from the CD4+ cells. Libraries were prepared by immunoSEQ multiplex PCR; TCRdb keeps only in-frame clonotypes and omits some of them. The sample holds millions of clones; 90% to 95% are singletons and the top ten take 0.1% to 0.15%. Germline V CDR1 and CDR2: KGHSH, LQKENI. The CDR3 sequence is 18 residues long. V dropped 3 bases and J dropped 0 bases, with 20 bases sitting between them. The source material was naive CD4+ T cells sorted from blood. Subset defined: CD45RA+ positively selected. This clonotype originated in a man in his late teens or twenties in good health. V is TRBV18 and J is TRBJ1-1; tentatively, D is TRBD1 (5 bases). This CDR3 reads CASSPLTGDLYMNTEAFF. The CDR3 region has the DNA TGTGCCAGCTCACCCCTCACGGGGGACCTTTATATGAACACTGAAGCTTTCTTT. Complete variable domain (other parts from reference TRBV18 and TRBJ1-1): NAGVMQNPRHLVRRRGQEARLRCSPMKGHSHVYWYRQLPEEGLKFMVYLQKENIIDESGMPKERFSAEFPKEGPSILRIQQVVRGDSAAYFCASSPLTGDLYMNTEAFFGQGTRLTVV.